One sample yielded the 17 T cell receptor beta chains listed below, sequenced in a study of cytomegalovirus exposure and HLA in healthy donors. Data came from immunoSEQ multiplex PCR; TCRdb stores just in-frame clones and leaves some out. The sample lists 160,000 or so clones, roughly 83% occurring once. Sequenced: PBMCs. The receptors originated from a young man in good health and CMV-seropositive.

The CDR3 is CASSLGYQGLETQYF. CDR3 nucleotide sequence: TGTGCCAGCAGCTTAGGTTACCAGGGGTTGGAGACCCAGTACTTC. The rearrangement joins TRBV11-3 to TRBJ2-5; TRBD1 is a possible D gene (6 bases). Trimming stripped 1 base from V and 5 bases from J, with 14 bases between. This CDR3 spans 15 amino acids. Per the germline V gene, CDR1 is SGHNT and CDR2 is YENEEA.

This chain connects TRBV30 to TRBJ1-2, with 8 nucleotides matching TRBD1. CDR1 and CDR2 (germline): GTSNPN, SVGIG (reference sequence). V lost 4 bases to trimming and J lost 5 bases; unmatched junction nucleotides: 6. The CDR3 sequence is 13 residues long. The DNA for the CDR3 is TGTGCCTGGAATTCACAGGGGGAGTATGGCTACACCTTC. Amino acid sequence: CAWNSQGEYGYTF. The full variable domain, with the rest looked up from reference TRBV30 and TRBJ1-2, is SQTIHQWPATLVQPVGSPLSLECTVEGTSNPNLYWYRQAAGRGLQLLFYSVGIGQISSEVPQNLSASRPQDRQFILSSKKLLLSDSGFYLCAWNSQGEYGYTFGSGTRLTVV.

The DNA of the CDR3 is TGTGCCAGCAGTGAAGCGGGGACTAGACTAGGCATTCAGTACTTC. It encodes CASSEAGTRLGIQYF. V is TRBV2 and J is TRBJ2-4, with 8 bases matching TRBD2. The trim removed 0 bases at V and 9 bases at J, leaving 7 bases unmatched. The V gene's germline CDR1 is SNHLY and CDR2 FYNNEI. This CDR3 is 15 amino acids long.

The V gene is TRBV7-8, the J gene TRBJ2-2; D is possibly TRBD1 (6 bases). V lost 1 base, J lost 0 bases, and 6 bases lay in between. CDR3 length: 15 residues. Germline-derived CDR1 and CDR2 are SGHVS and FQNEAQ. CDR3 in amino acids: CASSLGQANTGELFF. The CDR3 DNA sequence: TGTGCCAGCAGCTTAGGACAGGCGAACACCGGGGAGCTGTTTTTT.

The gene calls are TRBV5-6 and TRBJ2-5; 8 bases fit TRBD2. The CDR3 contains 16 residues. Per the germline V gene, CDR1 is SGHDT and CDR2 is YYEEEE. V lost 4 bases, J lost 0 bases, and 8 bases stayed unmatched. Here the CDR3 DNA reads TGTGCCAGCAGCCCGGGGGGGGTCGCGTACCAAGAGACCCAGTACTTC. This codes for CASSPGGVAYQETQYF.

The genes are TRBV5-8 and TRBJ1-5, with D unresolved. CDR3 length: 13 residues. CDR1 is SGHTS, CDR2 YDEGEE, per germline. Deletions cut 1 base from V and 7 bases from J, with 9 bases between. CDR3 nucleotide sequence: TGTGCCAGCAGCTTGACAACGAGGCAGCCCCAGCATTTT. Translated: CASSLTTRQPQHF.

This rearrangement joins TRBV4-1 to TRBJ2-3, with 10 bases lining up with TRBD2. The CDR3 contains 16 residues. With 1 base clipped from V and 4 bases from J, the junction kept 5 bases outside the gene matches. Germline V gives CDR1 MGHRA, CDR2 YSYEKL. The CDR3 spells CASSQVLAGVSDTQYF. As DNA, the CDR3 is TGCGCCAGCAGCCAAGTTCTAGCGGGGGTATCAGATACGCAGTATTTT.

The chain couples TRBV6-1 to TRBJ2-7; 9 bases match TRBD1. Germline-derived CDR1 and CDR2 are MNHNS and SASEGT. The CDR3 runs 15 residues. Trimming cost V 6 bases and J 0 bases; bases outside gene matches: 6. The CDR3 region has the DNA TGTGCCAGCAGCGCGGGACAGGGCAACTCCTACGAGCAGTACTTC. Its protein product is CASSAGQGNSYEQYF.

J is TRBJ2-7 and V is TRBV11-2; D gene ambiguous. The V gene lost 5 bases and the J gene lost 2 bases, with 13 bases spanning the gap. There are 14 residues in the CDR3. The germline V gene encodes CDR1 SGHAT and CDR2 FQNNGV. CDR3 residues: CASSPEARPYEQYF. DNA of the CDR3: TGTGCCAGCAGCCCCGAGGCCCGGCCCTACGAGCAGTACTTC.

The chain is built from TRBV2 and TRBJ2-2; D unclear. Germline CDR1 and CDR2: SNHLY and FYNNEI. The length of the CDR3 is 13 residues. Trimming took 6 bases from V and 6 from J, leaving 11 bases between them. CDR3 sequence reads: CASSEDNAGELFF. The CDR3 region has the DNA TGTGCCAGCAGCGAGGATAACGCCGGGGAGCTGTTTTTT.

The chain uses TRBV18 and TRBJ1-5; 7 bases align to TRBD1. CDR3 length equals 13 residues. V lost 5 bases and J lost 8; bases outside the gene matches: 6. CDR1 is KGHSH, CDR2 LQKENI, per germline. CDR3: CASSGTEGKPQHF. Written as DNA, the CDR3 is TGTGCCAGCTCAGGGACAGAGGGGAAGCCCCAGCATTTT. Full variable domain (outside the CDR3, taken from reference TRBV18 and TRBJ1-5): NAGVMQNPRHLVRRRGQEARLRCSPMKGHSHVYWYRQLPEEGLKFMVYLQKENIIDESGMPKERFSAEFPKEGPSILRIQQVVRGDSAAYFCASSGTEGKPQHFGDGTRLSIL.

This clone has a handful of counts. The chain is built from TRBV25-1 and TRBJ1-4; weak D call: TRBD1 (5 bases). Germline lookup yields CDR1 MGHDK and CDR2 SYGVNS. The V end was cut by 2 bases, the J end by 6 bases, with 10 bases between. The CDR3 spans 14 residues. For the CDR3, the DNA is TGTGCCAGCAGTGAACGGCAGGGTGATGAAAAACTGTTTTTT. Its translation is CASSERQGDEKLFF.

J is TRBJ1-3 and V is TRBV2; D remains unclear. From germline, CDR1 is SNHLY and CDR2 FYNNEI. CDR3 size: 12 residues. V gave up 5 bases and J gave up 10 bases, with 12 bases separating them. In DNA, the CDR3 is TGTGCCAGCAGTTACTCTGAGAGTACCATATATTTT. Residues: CASSYSESTIYF.

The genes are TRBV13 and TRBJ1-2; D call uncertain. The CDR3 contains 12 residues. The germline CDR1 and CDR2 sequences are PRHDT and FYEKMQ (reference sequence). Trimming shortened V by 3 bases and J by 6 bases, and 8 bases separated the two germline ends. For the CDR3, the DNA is TGTGCCAGCAGCTTGGAGGGAGATGGCTACACCTTC. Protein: CASSLEGDGYTF.

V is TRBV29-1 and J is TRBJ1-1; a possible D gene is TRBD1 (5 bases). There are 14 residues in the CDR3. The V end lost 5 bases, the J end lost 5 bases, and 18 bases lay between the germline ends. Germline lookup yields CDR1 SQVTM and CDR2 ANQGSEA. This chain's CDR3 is CSVSRQGLITEAFF. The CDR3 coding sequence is TGCAGCGTTTCACGGCAGGGACTTATTACTGAAGCTTTCTTT.

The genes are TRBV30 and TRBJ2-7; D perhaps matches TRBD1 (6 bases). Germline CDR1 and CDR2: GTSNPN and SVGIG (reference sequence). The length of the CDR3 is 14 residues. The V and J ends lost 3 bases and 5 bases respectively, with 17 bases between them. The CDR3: CAWSAAGQFHEQYF. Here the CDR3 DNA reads TGTGCCTGGAGCGCCGCAGGACAGTTCCACGAGCAGTACTTC.

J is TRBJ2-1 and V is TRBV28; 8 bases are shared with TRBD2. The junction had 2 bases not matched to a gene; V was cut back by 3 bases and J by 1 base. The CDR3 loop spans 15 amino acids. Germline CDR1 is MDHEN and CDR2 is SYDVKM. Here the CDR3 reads CASSFKRESYNEQFF. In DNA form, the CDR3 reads TGTGCCAGCAGTTTTAAGCGGGAGTCCTACAATGAGCAGTTCTTC.